These T cell receptor beta chains were read from a single sample in a study of blood T cell repertoires in COVID-19. Profiling relied on immunoSEQ multiplex PCR, and the TCRdb table lists in-frame clones only, not all of them. The profile shows under 150,000 clones, roughly 79% of them singletons. Specimen: PBMCs or T cells enriched from blood (not recorded which). Every receptor here comes from a woman in her fifties or sixties who had recovered from COVID-19. Both conserved end residues are part of each CDR3. A D gene is named only where the DNA matches it firmly. Some rows have no size entry. The others give once, few or many, or a class for an expanded clone.

clone size	J gene	V gene	D gene	CDR3 DNA	CDR3 protein
NA	TRBJ1-6	TRBV28	NA	TGTGCCAGCAGTTTAAGGCGGGACTATAATTCACCCCTCCACTTT	CASSLRRDYNSPLHF
NA	TRBJ1-5	TRBV28	NA	TGTGCCAGCAGTTTAGGGGGGGCGAGCAATCAGCCCCAGCATTTT	CASSLGGASNQPQHF
NA	TRBJ2-5	TRBV3-1/TRBV3-2	NA	TGTGCCAGCAGCCAAGGGAGGACCCAGTACTTC	CASSQGRTQYF
NA	TRBJ1-1	TRBV5-1	NA	TGCGCCAGCAGCTTGGAACAGACCATGAATACTGAAGCTTTCTTT	CASSLEQTMNTEAFF
NA	TRBJ2-2	TRBV25-1	NA	TGTGCCAGCAGTGGCACAAGGGGGAACACCGGGGAGCTGTTTTTT	CASSGTRGNTGELFF
NA	TRBJ1-1	TRBV12-5	NA	TGTGCTAGTGGTTTGGCTACGGTCACTGAAGCTTTCTTT	CASGLATVTEAFF
NA	TRBJ1-5	TRBV18	NA	TGTGCCAGCTCACCACCGGGCAGGGCGGGCAATCAGCCCCAGCATTTT	CASSPPGRAGNQPQHF
NA	TRBJ2-6	TRBV5-6	NA	TGTGCCAGCAGACAGGGCGTCTCTGGGGCCAACGTCCTGACTTTC	CASRQGVSGANVLTF
NA	TRBJ2-1	TRBV11-3	TRBD2	TGTGCCAGCAGCCCAAGTTGGACTAGTATCTATGAGCAGTTCTTC	CASSPSWTSIYEQFF
NA	TRBJ2-3	TRBV29-1	TRBD1	TGCAGCGTTGAGAAACAGGGGTCAGATACGCAGTATTTT	CSVEKQGSDTQYF
NA	TRBJ1-1	TRBV12-5	NA	TGTGCTAGTGGTTTGCGTGGGGGCCCCGTCGCTGAAGCTTTCTTT	CASGLRGGPVAEAFF
many	TRBJ2-7	TRBV6-1	NA	TGTGCCAGCAGTGAAGAGGGGCAGGGGACCTACGAGCAGTACTTC	CASSEEGQGTYEQYF
NA	TRBJ1-6	TRBV7-6	TRBD1	TGTGCCAGCAGCCTTAAAACAGGGGGCAGTAATTCACCCCTCCACTTT	CASSLKTGGSNSPLHF
NA	TRBJ1-1	TRBV6-5	NA	TGTGCCAGCAGTCCGAGCACTGAAGCTTTCTTT	CASSPSTEAFF
NA	TRBJ2-3	TRBV6-4	NA	TGTGCCAGCAGTGAGTGGGGCCTTTCAGATACGCAGTATTTT	CASSEWGLSDTQYF
few	TRBJ1-3	TRBV9	TRBD1	TGTGCCAGCAGCCCCCTTTTAGGGGGCTCGTCTGGAAACACCATATATTTT	CASSPLLGGSSGNTIYF
NA	TRBJ1-2	TRBV18	NA	TGTGCCAGCTCACCTGGGAGGGCTGGGTATGGCTACACCTTC	CASSPGRAGYGYTF
NA	TRBJ2-5	TRBV19	TRBD2	TGTGCCAGTAGCACTCAAAGCGGGAGGGGCCGGGAGACCCAGTACTTC	CASSTQSGRGRETQYF
few	TRBJ1-4	TRBV10-1	NA	TGCGCCAGCAGTCAGGGAAATGAAAAACTGTTTTTT	CASSQGNEKLFF
few	TRBJ1-1	TRBV11-2	NA	TGTGCCAGCAGCTGGGAGGGACCCCCGAACACTGAAGCTTTCTTT	CASSWEGPPNTEAFF
NA	TRBJ2-3	TRBV5-8	TRBD1	TGTGCCAGCAGCCCCGGGACAGGGGGCTTTGATACGCAGTATTTT	CASSPGTGGFDTQYF
NA	TRBJ2-3	TRBV19	TRBD2	TGTGCCAGTAGGACGGGGACTAGCCGAGTAGATACGCAGTATTTT	CASRTGTSRVDTQYF